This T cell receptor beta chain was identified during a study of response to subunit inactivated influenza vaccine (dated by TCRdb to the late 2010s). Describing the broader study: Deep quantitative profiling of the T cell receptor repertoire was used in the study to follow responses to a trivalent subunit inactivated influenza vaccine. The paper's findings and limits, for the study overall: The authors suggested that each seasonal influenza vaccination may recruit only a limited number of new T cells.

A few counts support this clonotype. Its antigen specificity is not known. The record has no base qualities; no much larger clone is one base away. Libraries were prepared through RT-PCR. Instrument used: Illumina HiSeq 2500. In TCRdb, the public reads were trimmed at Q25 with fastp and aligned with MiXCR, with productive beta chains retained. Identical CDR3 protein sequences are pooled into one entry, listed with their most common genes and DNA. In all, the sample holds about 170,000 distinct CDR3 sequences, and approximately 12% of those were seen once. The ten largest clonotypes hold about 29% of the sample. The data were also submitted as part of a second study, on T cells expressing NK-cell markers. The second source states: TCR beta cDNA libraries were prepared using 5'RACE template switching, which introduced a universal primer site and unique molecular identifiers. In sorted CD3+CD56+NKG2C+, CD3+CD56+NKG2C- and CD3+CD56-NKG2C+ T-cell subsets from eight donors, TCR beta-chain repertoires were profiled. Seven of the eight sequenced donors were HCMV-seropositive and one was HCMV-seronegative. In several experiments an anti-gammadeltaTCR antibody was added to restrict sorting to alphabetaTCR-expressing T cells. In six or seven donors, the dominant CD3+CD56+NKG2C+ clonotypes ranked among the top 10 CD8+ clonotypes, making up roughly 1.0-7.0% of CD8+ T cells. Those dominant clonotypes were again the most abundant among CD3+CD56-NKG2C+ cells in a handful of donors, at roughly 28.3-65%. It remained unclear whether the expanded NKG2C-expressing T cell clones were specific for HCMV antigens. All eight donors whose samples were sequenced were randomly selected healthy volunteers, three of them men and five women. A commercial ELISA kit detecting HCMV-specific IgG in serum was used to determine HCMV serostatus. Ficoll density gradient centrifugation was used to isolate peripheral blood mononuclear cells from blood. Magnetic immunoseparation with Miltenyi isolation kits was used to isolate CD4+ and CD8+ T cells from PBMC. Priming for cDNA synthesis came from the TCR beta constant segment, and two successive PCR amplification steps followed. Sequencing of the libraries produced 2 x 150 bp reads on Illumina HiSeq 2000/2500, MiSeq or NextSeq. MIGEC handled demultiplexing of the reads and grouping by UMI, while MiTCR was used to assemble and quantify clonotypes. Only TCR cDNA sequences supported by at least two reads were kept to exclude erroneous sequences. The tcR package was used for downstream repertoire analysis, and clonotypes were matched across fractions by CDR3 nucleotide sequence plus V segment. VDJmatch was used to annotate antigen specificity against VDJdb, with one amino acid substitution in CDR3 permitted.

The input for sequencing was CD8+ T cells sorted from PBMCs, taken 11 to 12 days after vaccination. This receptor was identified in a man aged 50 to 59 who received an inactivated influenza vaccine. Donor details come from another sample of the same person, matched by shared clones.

At the DNA level, the sequence is TGTGCCAGCAGTGAGGCAGGGTCCTACGAGCAGTACTTC. It translates to CASSEAGSYEQYF. The chain is encoded by TRBV27 joined to TRBJ2-7; perhaps TRBD1 is the D gene, with 5 bases matching. The germline V gene (reference sequence) gives CDR1 as MNHEY and CDR2 as SMNVEV. From the cysteine through the phenylalanine, the CDR3 covers 13 amino acids. Of the read, only the CDR3 DNA is kept; its 39 bases are in frame from base 1. Deletion took 5 bases off V and 1 base off J, with a span of 9 bases between the germline ends.